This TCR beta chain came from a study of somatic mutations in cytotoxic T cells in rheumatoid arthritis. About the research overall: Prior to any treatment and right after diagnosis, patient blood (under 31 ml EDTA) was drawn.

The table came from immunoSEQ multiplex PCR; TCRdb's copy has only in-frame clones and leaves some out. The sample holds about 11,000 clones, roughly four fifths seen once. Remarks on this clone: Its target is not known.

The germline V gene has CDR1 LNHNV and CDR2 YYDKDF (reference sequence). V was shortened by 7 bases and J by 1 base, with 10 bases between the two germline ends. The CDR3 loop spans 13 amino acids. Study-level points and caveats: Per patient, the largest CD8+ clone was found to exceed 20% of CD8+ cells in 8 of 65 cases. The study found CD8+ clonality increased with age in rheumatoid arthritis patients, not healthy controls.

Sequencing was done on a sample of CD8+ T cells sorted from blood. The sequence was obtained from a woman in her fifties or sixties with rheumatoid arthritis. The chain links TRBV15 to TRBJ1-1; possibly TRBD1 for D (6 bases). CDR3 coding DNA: TGTGCCACCACCCGGGGGGCGAACACTGAAGCTTTCTTT. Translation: CATTRGANTEAFF.